This T cell receptor beta chain emerged from a study of shared clonotypes between healthy human individuals. Only in-frame clones appear in the TCRdb table, and some are missing; sequencing was by immunoSEQ multiplex PCR. Counted here are under 300,000 clones, just over 65% occurring once; the ten biggest clones make up roughly 11%. This TCR came from a man under 40 in good health. The sample taken for sequencing was memory CD4+ T cells sorted from blood. Subset defined: CD45RA-negative fraction.

Here the CDR3 reads CASSHSGSGRNQPQHF. The CDR3 bases are TGTGCCAGCAGCCATTCGGGGTCGGGGCGCAATCAGCCCCAGCATTTT. The chain joins TRBV4-2 to TRBJ1-5, with a possible D match to TRBD1 (5 bases). The CDR3 is 16 residues long. Per the germline V gene, CDR1 is LGHNA and CDR2 is YNFKEQ. Trimming pared 3 bases from V and 2 bases from J, leaving 14 bases between.